This T cell receptor (beta chain) was captured in a study of memory CD4+ T cells and cytomegalovirus serostatus. Overall study context: Donors were healthy Belgian adults, 10 or so CMV seropositive and 24 seronegative. Study-wide results and limits: A US-trained random forest predicted CMV serostatus with median AUC around 0.9. The CMV-associated TCR signature appears largely within the CD4+ memory repertoire.

The sort gate was single viable CD3+CD4+CD8-CD45RO+ cells for memory CD4+ T cells. Donors' CMV status reflects serum IgG against pp150, pp28, p38, p52. TCRdb's table, derived via immunoSEQ multiplex PCR, lists solely in-frame clones and lacks some. This table has about 52,000 clones, about three quarters appearing once. Germline CDR1 and CDR2: SGHTA and FQGNSA. V gave up 5 bases and J gave up 13 bases; unmatched junction bases: 4. CDR3 size: 13 residues. This clone showed up just a few times. The antigen remains undetermined. The TCR sequence derives from an adult in good health and CMV-seropositive. Source material: memory CD4+ T cells from blood. The V gene is TRBV7-2, the J gene TRBJ2-5; 16 nucleotides match TRBD2. DNA of the CDR3: TGTGCCAGCAGCGGCGGGACTAGCGGGAGGGCGTACTTC. Its protein product is CASSGGTSGRAYF.